This is a list of T cell receptor beta chains from one sample in a study of early T cells in non-severe SARS-CoV-2 infection. TCRdb analysed the 5' RACE reads with MiXCR anew, one entry per CDR3 protein. Of tens of thousands of distinct CDR3 sequences listed, approximately 13% are singletons. The sequencing here drew on whole blood, taken at baseline. The receptors shown here come from an adult who was a healthcare worker with PCR-confirmed SARS-CoV-2 infection or an uninfected control (not recorded which). The CDR3 runs from the conserved cysteine through the conserved F or W. Each record gives: V gene, D gene, clone size, J gene, CDR3 length, CDR3 DNA, CDR3 protein. A D gene is named only where the DNA matches it firmly. Clone size is shown for a subset of rows, as once, few, many or a class of expanded clone.

v_call: TRBV15
d_call: TRBD2
clone_size: -
j_call: TRBJ2-3
cdr3_length: 17
cdr3_nt: TGTGCCACCAGCAGACGAGTTTCTAGCGGGAGGGCAGATACGCAGTATTTT
cdr3_aa: CATSRRVSSGRADTQYF

v_call: TRBV6-2/TRBV6-3
d_call: TRBD1
clone_size: many
j_call: TRBJ1-1
cdr3_length: 13
cdr3_nt: TGTGCCAGCAGTTACGGGGGACAGTCTGAAGCTTTCTTT
cdr3_aa: CASSYGGQSEAFF

v_call: TRBV9
d_call: -
clone_size: -
j_call: TRBJ2-3
cdr3_length: 13
cdr3_nt: TGTGCCAGCAGCCCCGAATCAGAAGATACGCAGTATTTT
cdr3_aa: CASSPESEDTQYF

v_call: TRBV4-3
d_call: TRBD1
clone_size: many
j_call: TRBJ2-6
cdr3_length: 17
cdr3_nt: TGCGCCAGCAGCCAAGGAACAGGGGTTGGTGGGGCCAACGTCCTGACTTTC
cdr3_aa: CASSQGTGVGGANVLTF

v_call: TRBV7-3
d_call: TRBD1
clone_size: few
j_call: TRBJ2-3
cdr3_length: 15
cdr3_nt: TGTGCCAGCAGCCGGGACAGGGCCAGCACAGATACGCAGTATTTT
cdr3_aa: CASSRDRASTDTQYF

v_call: TRBV7-6
d_call: -
clone_size: -
j_call: TRBJ2-3
cdr3_length: 14
cdr3_nt: TGTGCCAGCAGCTTAACGGGCAGCACAGATACGCAGTATTTT
cdr3_aa: CASSLTGSTDTQYF

v_call: TRBV12-3/TRBV12-4
d_call: TRBD1
clone_size: -
j_call: TRBJ1-4
cdr3_length: 15
cdr3_nt: TGTGCCAGCAGTTTAAGACAGGGCTCGAGCGAAAAACTGTTTTTT
cdr3_aa: CASSLRQGSSEKLFF

v_call: TRBV14
d_call: -
clone_size: few
j_call: TRBJ2-1
cdr3_length: 13
cdr3_nt: TGTGCCAGCAGCCTGCCGGTCGACAATGAGCAGTTCTTC
cdr3_aa: CASSLPVDNEQFF

v_call: TRBV4-1
d_call: TRBD2
clone_size: -
j_call: TRBJ2-7
cdr3_length: 15
cdr3_nt: TGCGCCAGCAGCTTTCGAGCGGGGGCCTCCTACGAGCAGTACTTC
cdr3_aa: CASSFRAGASYEQYF

v_call: TRBV6-2/TRBV6-3
d_call: TRBD2
clone_size: many
j_call: TRBJ2-7
cdr3_length: 14
cdr3_nt: TGTGCCAGCAGTTACTCGACTAGCGGGTACGAGCAGTACTTC
cdr3_aa: CASSYSTSGYEQYF

v_call: TRBV14
d_call: -
clone_size: -
j_call: TRBJ2-1
cdr3_length: 16
cdr3_nt: TGTGCCAGCAGCCACCGCCGGGACGAGGGCCTCAATGAGCAGTTCTTC
cdr3_aa: CASSHRRDEGLNEQFF

v_call: TRBV28
d_call: -
clone_size: -
j_call: TRBJ2-7
cdr3_length: 11
cdr3_nt: TGTGCCAGCAGTTTATCCAACGAGCAGTACTTC
cdr3_aa: CASSLSNEQYF

v_call: TRBV12-5
d_call: -
clone_size: -
j_call: TRBJ2-7
cdr3_length: 15
cdr3_nt: TGTGCTAGTGGTTTGGAAGCTAGTTTTACCTACGAGCAGTACTTC
cdr3_aa: CASGLEASFTYEQYF

v_call: TRBV7-3
d_call: -
clone_size: -
j_call: TRBJ2-3
cdr3_length: 14
cdr3_nt: TGTGCCAGCAGGCCAGGGTCTGGGGCCGATACGCAGTATTTT
cdr3_aa: CASRPGSGADTQYF

v_call: TRBV2
d_call: TRBD1
clone_size: few
j_call: TRBJ2-7
cdr3_length: 16
cdr3_nt: TGTGCCAGCAGTGAAGTCGCCCGGGACAGGGGGAGTGAGCAGTACTTC
cdr3_aa: CASSEVARDRGSEQYF

v_call: TRBV28
d_call: TRBD1
clone_size: few
j_call: TRBJ2-7
cdr3_length: 14
cdr3_nt: TGTGCCAGCAGGGGACAGGGTCGAATCAACGAGCAGTACTTC
cdr3_aa: CASRGQGRINEQYF

v_call: TRBV6-6
d_call: -
clone_size: -
j_call: TRBJ1-3
cdr3_length: 13
cdr3_nt: TGTGCCAGCAGTTACGAGATTGGAAACACCATATATTTT
cdr3_aa: CASSYEIGNTIYF

v_call: TRBV11-2
d_call: -
clone_size: -
j_call: TRBJ2-7
cdr3_length: 12
cdr3_nt: TGTGCCAGCAGCTGGGACCTCTACGAGCAGTACTTC
cdr3_aa: CASSWDLYEQYF

v_call: TRBV11-2
d_call: TRBD1
clone_size: few
j_call: TRBJ2-7
cdr3_length: 13
cdr3_nt: TGTGCCAGCAGCCTCCAACAGGGGAACGAGCAGTACTTC
cdr3_aa: CASSLQQGNEQYF

v_call: TRBV9
d_call: TRBD1
clone_size: -
j_call: TRBJ1-1
cdr3_length: 14
cdr3_nt: TGTGCCAGCAGCGGACAGGGTACGGGCACTGAAGCTTTCTTT
cdr3_aa: CASSGQGTGTEAFF

v_call: TRBV7-2
d_call: -
clone_size: many
j_call: TRBJ1-1
cdr3_length: 13
cdr3_nt: TGTGCCAGCAGCTATCCGCTACCTAATGAAGCTTTCTTT
cdr3_aa: CASSYPLPNEAFF

v_call: TRBV12-3/TRBV12-4
d_call: TRBD1
clone_size: -
j_call: TRBJ2-1
cdr3_length: 15
cdr3_nt: TGTGCCAGCAGCCCCGGGACAGGCGTCTACAATGAGCAGTTCTTC
cdr3_aa: CASSPGTGVYNEQFF

v_call: TRBV9
d_call: -
clone_size: few
j_call: TRBJ2-3
cdr3_length: 15
cdr3_nt: TGTGCCAGCAGCGTAGGAAGTTCAGGTGCAGATACGCAGTATTTT
cdr3_aa: CASSVGSSGADTQYF

v_call: TRBV21-1
d_call: -
clone_size: -
j_call: TRBJ1-2
cdr3_length: 10
cdr3_nt: TGTGCCAGCAGTAACTATGGCTACACCTTC
cdr3_aa: CASSNYGYTF

v_call: TRBV9
d_call: -
clone_size: few
j_call: TRBJ1-1
cdr3_length: 15
cdr3_nt: TGTGCCAGCAGCGTAGAAGGGGGAATGGACACTGAAGCTTTCTTT
cdr3_aa: CASSVEGGMDTEAFF

v_call: TRBV20-1
d_call: TRBD2
clone_size: -
j_call: TRBJ2-1
cdr3_length: 13
cdr3_nt: TGCAGTGCTAGAGTAGCGGGAGGCTATGAGCAGTTCTTC
cdr3_aa: CSARVAGGYEQFF

v_call: TRBV7-8
d_call: -
clone_size: few
j_call: TRBJ1-1
cdr3_length: 18
cdr3_nt: TGTGCCAGCAGCTTATTAGGGGGGATTAGCCTAATGAACACTGAAGCTTTCTTT
cdr3_aa: CASSLLGGISLMNTEAFF

v_call: TRBV15
d_call: TRBD1
clone_size: -
j_call: TRBJ1-5
cdr3_length: 17
cdr3_nt: TGTGCCACCAGCAGAGATTTTGGGACAGGGCTCTATCAGCCCCAGCATTTT
cdr3_aa: CATSRDFGTGLYQPQHF

v_call: TRBV3-1
d_call: -
clone_size: -
j_call: TRBJ1-6
cdr3_length: 12
cdr3_nt: TGTGCCAGCAGCCAAACAGGGCGAAGCCTCCACTTT
cdr3_aa: CASSQTGRSLHF

v_call: TRBV29-1
d_call: -
clone_size: -
j_call: TRBJ1-2
cdr3_length: 14
cdr3_nt: TGCAGCGTTGGTGGCCGGGGGGCTAACTATGGCTACACCTTC
cdr3_aa: CSVGGRGANYGYTF

v_call: TRBV12-3/TRBV12-4
d_call: -
clone_size: few
j_call: TRBJ1-1
cdr3_length: 13
cdr3_nt: TGTGCCAGCAGTTCCCGGGAGCCGACTGAAGCTTTCTTT
cdr3_aa: CASSSREPTEAFF

v_call: TRBV20-1
d_call: TRBD1
clone_size: many
j_call: TRBJ1-6
cdr3_length: 19
cdr3_nt: TGCAGTGCTAGAGATTTCTCCGGGACAGGGGGCACCTATAATTCACCCCTCCACTTT
cdr3_aa: CSARDFSGTGGTYNSPLHF

v_call: TRBV12-3/TRBV12-4
d_call: TRBD1
clone_size: -
j_call: TRBJ1-6
cdr3_length: 13
cdr3_nt: TGTGCCAGCAGGGGACAGATTAATTCACCCCTCCACTTT
cdr3_aa: CASRGQINSPLHF

v_call: TRBV6-2/TRBV6-3
d_call: TRBD2
clone_size: -
j_call: TRBJ2-3
cdr3_length: 15
cdr3_nt: TGTGCCATCGCCCTCCCGGGACTAGGCACAGATACGCAGTATTTT
cdr3_aa: CAIALPGLGTDTQYF

v_call: TRBV30
d_call: TRBD2
clone_size: many
j_call: TRBJ2-1
cdr3_length: 16
cdr3_nt: TGTGCCTGGAGTGGTCGGACTAGCGGGCCTTACAATGAGCAGTTCTTC
cdr3_aa: CAWSGRTSGPYNEQFF